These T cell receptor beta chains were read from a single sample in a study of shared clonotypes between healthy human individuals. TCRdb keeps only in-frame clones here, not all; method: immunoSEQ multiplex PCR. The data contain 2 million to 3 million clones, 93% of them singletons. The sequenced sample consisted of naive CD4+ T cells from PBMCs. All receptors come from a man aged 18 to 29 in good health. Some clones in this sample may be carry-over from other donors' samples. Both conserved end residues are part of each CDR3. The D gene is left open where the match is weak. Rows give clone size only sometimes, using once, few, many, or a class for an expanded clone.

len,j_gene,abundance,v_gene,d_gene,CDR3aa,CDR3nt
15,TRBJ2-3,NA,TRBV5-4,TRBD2,CASSSRTSGHDTQYF,TGTGCCAGCAGCTCCCGGACTAGCGGGCATGATACGCAGTATTTT
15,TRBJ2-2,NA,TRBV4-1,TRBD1,CASSQGQGVFGELFF,TGCGCCAGCAGCCAAGGACAGGGCGTTTTCGGGGAGCTGTTTTTT
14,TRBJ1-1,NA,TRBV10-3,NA,CAISSRLWDTEAFF,TGTGCCATCAGCTCTCGGCTATGGGACACTGAAGCTTTCTTT
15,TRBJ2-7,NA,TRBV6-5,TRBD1,CASSYRAGGGYEQYF,TGTGCCAGCAGTTACCGGGCAGGGGGCGGCTACGAGCAGTACTTC
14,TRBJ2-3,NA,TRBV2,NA,CASSAVTSGDTQYF,TGTGCCAGCAGTGCGGTCACCTCGGGAGATACGCAGTATTTT
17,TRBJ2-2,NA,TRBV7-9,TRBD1,CASSPRTGTGNTGELFF,TGTGCCAGCAGCCCCCGAACCGGGACAGGGAACACCGGGGAGCTGTTTTTT
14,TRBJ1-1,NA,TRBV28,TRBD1,CASSPGTGHTEAFF,TGTGCCAGCAGTCCGGGGACAGGGCACACTGAAGCTTTCTTT
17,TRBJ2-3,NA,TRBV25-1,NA,CASSTREGRGRADTQYF,TGTGCCAGCAGTACGCGGGAAGGCAGGGGAAGGGCAGATACGCAGTATTTT
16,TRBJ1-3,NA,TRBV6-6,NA,CASSYGSAVSGNTIYF,TGTGCCAGCAGTTACGGTTCGGCAGTCTCTGGAAACACCATATATTTT
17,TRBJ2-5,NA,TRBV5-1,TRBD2,CASSPTSGRAVGETQYF,TGCGCCAGCAGCCCGACTAGCGGGAGGGCGGTTGGAGAGACCCAGTACTTC
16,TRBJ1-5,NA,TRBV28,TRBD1,CASSFWDRASNQPQHF,TGTGCCAGCAGTTTCTGGGACAGGGCCAGCAATCAGCCCCAGCATTTT
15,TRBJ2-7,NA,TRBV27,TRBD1,CASSTGQGESYEQYF,TGTGCCAGCAGTACGGGACAGGGGGAATCCTACGAGCAGTACTTC
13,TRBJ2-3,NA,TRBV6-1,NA,CATRRASTDTQYF,TGTGCCACGAGGAGGGCTAGCACAGATACGCAGTATTTT
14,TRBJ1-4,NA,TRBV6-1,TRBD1,CASSGTGVNEKLFF,TGTGCCAGCAGTGGGACAGGGGTTAATGAAAAACTGTTTTTT
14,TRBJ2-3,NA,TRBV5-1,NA,CASFPGRDADTQYF,TGCGCCAGCTTCCCAGGGCGGGACGCAGATACGCAGTATTTT
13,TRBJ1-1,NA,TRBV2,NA,CASSEQGGTEAFF,TGTGCCAGCAGTGAGCAGGGTGGAACTGAAGCTTTCTTT
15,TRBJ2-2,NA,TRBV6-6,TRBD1,CASSYPGTGTGELFF,TGTGCCAGCAGTTACCCCGGGACAGGGACCGGGGAGCTGTTTTTT
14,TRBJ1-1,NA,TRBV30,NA,CAWSLEQGQTEAFF,TGTGCCTGGAGTTTAGAACAGGGACAAACTGAAGCTTTCTTT
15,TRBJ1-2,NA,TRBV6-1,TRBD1,CASSTDRVVIGGYTF,TGTGCCAGCAGTACGGACAGGGTAGTGATCGGTGGCTACACCTTC
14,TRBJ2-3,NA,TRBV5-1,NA,CASSRGNAPDTQYF,TGCGCCAGCAGCCGCGGGAACGCCCCAGATACGCAGTATTTT
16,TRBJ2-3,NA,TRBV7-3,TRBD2,CASSPGTSTRTDTQYF,TGTGCCAGCAGCCCCGGGACTAGCACCCGCACAGATACGCAGTATTTT
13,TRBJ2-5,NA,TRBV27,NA,CASSLGLSETQYF,TGTGCCAGCAGTTTAGGGCTAAGCGAGACCCAGTACTTC
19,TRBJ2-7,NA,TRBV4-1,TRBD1,CASSQQGQGIRGASYEQYF,TGCGCCAGCAGCCAGCAGGGACAGGGGATTCGGGGTGCCTCCTACGAGCAGTACTTC
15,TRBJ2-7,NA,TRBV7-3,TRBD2,CASSLGLAGPYEQYF,TGTGCCAGCAGCCTCGGACTAGCGGGACCCTACGAGCAGTACTTC
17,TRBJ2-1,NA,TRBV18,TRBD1,CASSPTGTGPTEGEQFF,TGTGCCAGCTCACCAACCGGGACAGGGCCCACAGAAGGTGAGCAGTTCTTC
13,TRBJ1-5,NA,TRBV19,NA,CASSPGDAQPQHF,TGTGCCAGTAGTCCAGGGGACGCTCAGCCCCAGCATTTT
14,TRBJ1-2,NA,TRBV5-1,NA,CASSPSLAFYGYTF,TGCGCCAGCAGCCCATCCCTAGCATTCTATGGCTACACCTTC
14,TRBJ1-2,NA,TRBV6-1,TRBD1,CASILDRENYGYTF,TGTGCCAGCATCTTGGACAGGGAGAACTATGGCTACACCTTC
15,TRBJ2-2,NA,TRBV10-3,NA,CAMGDTGLGTGELFF,TGTGCCATGGGAGATACGGGGCTCGGCACCGGGGAGCTGTTTTTT
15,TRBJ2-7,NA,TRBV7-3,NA,CASSLGRGLSYEQYF,TGTGCCAGCAGCTTAGGTAGAGGCCTCTCCTACGAGCAGTACTTC
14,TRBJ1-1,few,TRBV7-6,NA,CASSLGQLNTEAFF,TGTGCCAGCAGCTTAGGCCAGCTGAACACTGAAGCTTTCTTT
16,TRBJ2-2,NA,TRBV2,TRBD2,CASSERGGAWTGELFF,TGTGCCAGCAGTGAACGGGGGGGCGCTTGGACCGGGGAGCTGTTTTTT
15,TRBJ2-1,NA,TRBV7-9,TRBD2,CASSQSGSSYNEQFF,TGTGCCAGCAGCCAAAGCGGGAGCTCCTACAATGAGCAGTTCTTC
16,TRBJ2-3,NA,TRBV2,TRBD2,CASRPTSGNRGDTQYF,TGTGCCAGCAGGCCGACTAGCGGAAATAGGGGAGATACGCAGTATTTT
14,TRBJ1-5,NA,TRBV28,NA,CASSLGGSNQPQHF,TGTGCCAGCAGTCTCGGGGGTAGCAATCAGCCCCAGCATTTT
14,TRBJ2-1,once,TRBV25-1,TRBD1,CATVDRVNYNEQFF,TGTGCCACCGTGGACAGGGTTAACTACAATGAGCAGTTCTTC
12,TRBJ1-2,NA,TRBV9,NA,CASSTAPGGYTF,TGTGCCAGCAGCACCGCGCCCGGGGGCTACACCTTC
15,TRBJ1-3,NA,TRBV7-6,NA,CASSLAPGTRNTIYF,TGTGCCAGCAGCTTAGCCCCGGGTACTAGAAACACCATATATTTT
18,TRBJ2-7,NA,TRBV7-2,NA,CASSRLGGTLFLSYEQYF,TGTGCCAGCAGCCGCCTTGGCGGGACACTCTTCCTCTCCTACGAGCAGTACTTC
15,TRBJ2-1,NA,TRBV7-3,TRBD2,CASRLGLGESNEQFF,TGTGCCAGCAGGTTAGGACTAGGCGAGTCCAATGAGCAGTTCTTC